This TCR beta chain was identified in a study of shared clonotypes between healthy human individuals. Between the trimmed V and J ends, which lost 8 bases and 4 bases, there was a span of 11 bases. The germline CDR1 and CDR2 sequences are MDHEN and SYDVKM. CDR3 length equals 12 residues. TCRdb's table, derived via immunoSEQ multiplex PCR, lists solely in-frame clones and lacks some. This sample carries approximately 2,300,000 clones, around 92% of them seen once, and the ten largest clones take around 0.4%. This TCR came from a man between 18 and 29 years old in good health. Some clones in this sample may be carry-over from other donors' samples. The chain carries TRBV28 and TRBJ1-2; D call uncertain. Sequencing used naive CD4+ T cells from PBMCs. Subset: CD45RA+ positively selected. The CDR3 DNA is TGTGCCAGCTACAGCTTTACCTATGGCTACACCTTC. This sequence encodes CASYSFTYGYTF.